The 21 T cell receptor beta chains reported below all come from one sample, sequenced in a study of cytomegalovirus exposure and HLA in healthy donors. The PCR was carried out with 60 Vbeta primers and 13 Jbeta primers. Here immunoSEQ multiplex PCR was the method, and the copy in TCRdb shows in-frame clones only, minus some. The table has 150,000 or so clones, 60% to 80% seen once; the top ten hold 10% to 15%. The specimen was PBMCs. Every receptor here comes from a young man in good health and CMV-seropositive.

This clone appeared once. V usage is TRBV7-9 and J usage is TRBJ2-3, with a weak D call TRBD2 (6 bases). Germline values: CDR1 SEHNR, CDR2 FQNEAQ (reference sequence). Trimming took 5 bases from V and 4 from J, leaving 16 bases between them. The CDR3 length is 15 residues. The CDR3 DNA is TGTGCCAGCAGCCCAACTAGCCGGGCGGCAGATACGCAGTATTTT. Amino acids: CASSPTSRAADTQYF.

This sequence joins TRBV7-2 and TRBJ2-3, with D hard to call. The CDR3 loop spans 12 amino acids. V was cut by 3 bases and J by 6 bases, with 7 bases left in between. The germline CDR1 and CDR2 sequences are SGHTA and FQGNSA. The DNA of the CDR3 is TGTGCCAGCAGCTTTGGTGAGGATACGCAGTATTTT. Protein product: CASSFGEDTQYF.

DNA of the CDR3: TGTGCCAGCAGCCTACTCTCTTACCTTCAAGAGACCCAGTACTTC. It is translated as CASSLLSYLQETQYF. The chain couples TRBV5-8 to TRBJ2-5; D is unresolved. The CDR3 extends over 15 amino acids. Germline-derived CDR1 and CDR2 are SGHTS and YDEGEE. V was clipped by 4 bases and J by 2 bases, with 15 bases between them.

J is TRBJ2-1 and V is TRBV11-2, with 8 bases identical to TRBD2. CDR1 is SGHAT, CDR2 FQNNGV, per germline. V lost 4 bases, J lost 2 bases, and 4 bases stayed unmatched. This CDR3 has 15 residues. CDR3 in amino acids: CASSYSGIPYNEQFF. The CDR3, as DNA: TGTGCCAGCAGCTATAGCGGGATCCCCTACAATGAGCAGTTCTTC.

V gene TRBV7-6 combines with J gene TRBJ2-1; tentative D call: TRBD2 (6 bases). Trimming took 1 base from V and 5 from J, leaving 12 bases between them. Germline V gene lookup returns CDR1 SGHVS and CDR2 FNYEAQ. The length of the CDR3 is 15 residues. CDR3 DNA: TGTGCCAGCAGCTTAGACGGGACTGAAAACAATGAGCAGTTCTTC. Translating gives CASSLDGTENNEQFF.

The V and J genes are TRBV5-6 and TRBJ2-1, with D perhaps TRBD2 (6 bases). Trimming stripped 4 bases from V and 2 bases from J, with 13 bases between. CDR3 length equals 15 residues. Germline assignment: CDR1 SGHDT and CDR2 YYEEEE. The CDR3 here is CASSTGLSTYNEQFF. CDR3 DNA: TGTGCCAGCAGCACCGGACTATCAACCTACAATGAGCAGTTCTTC.

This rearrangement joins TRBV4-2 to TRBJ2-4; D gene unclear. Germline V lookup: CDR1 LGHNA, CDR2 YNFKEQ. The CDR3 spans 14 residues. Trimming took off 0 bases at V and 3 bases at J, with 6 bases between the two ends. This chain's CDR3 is CASSQETFKNIQYF. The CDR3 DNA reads TGTGCCAGCAGCCAAGAGACTTTCAAAAACATTCAGTACTTC.

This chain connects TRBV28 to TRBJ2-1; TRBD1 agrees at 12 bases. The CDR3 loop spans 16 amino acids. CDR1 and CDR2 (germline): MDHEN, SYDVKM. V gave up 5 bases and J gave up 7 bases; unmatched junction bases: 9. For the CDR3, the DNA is TGTGCCAGCAGTACCAGGGACAGGGGGCGCTTTAATGAGCAGTTCTTC. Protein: CASSTRDRGRFNEQFF.

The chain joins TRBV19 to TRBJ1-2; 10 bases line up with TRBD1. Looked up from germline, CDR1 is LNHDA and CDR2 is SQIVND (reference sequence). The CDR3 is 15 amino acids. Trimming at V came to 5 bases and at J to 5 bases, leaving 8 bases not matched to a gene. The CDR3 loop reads CASSYRTGGVYGYTF. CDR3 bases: TGTGCCAGTAGTTACCGGACAGGGGGAGTATATGGCTACACCTTC.

CDR3 amino acids: CASAGGGPYNEQFF. DNA for the CDR3: TGTGCCAGCGCGGGAGGCGGGCCCTACAATGAGCAGTTCTTC. The V call is TRBV2, the J call TRBJ2-1; 8 bases agree with TRBD2. The CDR3 is 14 residues long. CDR1 and CDR2 (germline): SNHLY, FYNNEI. V shed 8 bases and J 2 bases; nucleotides not matched to a gene: 5.

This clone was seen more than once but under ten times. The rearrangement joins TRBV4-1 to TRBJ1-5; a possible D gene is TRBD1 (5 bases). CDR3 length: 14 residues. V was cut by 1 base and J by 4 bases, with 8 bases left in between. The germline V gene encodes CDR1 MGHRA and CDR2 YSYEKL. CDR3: CASSQVTENQPQHF. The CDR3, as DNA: TGCGCCAGCAGCCAAGTGACAGAAAATCAGCCCCAGCATTTT.

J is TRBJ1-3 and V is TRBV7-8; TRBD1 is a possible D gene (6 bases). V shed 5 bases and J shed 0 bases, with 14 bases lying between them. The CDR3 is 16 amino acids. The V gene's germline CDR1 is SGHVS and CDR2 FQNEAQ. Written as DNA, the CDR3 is TGTGCCAGCAGCCCGACGGGACAAATCTCTGGAAACACCATATATTTT. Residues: CASSPTGQISGNTIYF. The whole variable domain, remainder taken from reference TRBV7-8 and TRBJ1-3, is GAGVSQSPRYKVAKRGQDVALRCDPISGHVSLFWYQQALGQGPEFLTYFQNEAQLDKSGLPSDRFFAERPEGSVSTLKIQRTQQEDSAVYLCASSPTGQISGNTIYFGEGSWLTVV.

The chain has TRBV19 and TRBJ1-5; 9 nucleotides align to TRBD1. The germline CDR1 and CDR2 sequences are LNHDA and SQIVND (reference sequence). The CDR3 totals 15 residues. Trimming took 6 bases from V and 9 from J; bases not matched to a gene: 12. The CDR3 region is CASRGTGLPRGPQHF. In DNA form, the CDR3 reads TGTGCCAGTAGGGGGACAGGGCTCCCGAGGGGGCCCCAGCATTTT.

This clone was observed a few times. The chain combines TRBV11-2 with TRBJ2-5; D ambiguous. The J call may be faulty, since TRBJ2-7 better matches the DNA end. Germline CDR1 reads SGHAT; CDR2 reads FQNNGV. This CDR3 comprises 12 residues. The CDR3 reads CASSHGVYEQYF. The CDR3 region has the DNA TGTGCCAGCAGCCACGGTGTCTACGAGCAGTACTTC.

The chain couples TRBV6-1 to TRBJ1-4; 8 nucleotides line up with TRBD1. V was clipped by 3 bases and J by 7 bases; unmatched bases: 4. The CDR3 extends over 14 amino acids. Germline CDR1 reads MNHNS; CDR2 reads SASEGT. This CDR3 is CASSERDRSEKLFF. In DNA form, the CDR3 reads TGTGCCAGCAGTGAGCGGGACAGGTCTGAAAAACTGTTTTTT.

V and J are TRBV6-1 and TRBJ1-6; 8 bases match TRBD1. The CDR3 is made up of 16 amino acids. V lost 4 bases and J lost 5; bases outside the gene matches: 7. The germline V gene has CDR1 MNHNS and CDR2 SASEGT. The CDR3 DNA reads TGTGCCAGCAGTGCCCGGACAGGGATGAATAATTCACCCCTCCACTTT. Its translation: CASSARTGMNNSPLHF.

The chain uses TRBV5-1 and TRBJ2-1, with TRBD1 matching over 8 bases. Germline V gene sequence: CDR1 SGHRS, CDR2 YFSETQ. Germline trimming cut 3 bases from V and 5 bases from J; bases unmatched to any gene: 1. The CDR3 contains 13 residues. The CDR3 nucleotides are TGCGCCAGCAGCTCGGGACAGGACAATGAGCAGTTCTTC. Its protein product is CASSSGQDNEQFF.

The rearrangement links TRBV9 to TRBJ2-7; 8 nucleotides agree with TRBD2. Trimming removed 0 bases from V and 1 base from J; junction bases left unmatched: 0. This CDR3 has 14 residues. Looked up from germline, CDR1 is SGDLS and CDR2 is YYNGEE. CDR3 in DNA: TGTGCCAGCAGCGTAGGCGGGAGGTCCTACGAGCAGTACTTC. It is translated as CASSVGGRSYEQYF.

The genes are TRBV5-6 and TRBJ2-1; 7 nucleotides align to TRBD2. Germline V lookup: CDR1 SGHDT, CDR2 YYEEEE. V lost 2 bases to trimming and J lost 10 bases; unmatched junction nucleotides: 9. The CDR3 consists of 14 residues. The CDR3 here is CASSFLTSSIEQFF. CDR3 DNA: TGTGCCAGCAGCTTCCTGACTAGCTCGATAGAGCAGTTCTTC.

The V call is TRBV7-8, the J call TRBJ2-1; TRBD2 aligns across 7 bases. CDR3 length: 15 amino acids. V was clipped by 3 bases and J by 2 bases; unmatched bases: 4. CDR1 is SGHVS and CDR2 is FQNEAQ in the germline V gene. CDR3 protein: CASSFLADAYNEQFF. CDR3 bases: TGTGCCAGCAGCTTCCTAGCGGACGCCTACAATGAGCAGTTCTTC.

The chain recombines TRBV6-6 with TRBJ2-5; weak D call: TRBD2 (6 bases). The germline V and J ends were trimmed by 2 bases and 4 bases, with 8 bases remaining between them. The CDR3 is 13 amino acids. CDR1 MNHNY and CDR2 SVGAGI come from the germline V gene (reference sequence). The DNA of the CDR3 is TGTGCCAGCAGTTACCGGGGAGGAGAGACCCAGTACTTC. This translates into CASSYRGGETQYF.